The 17 T cell receptor beta chains below were found in one sample sequenced in a study of identical twins. TCRdb re-analysed the 5' RACE reads in MiXCR, keeping a single row per CDR3 protein. The sample consists of about 520,000 distinct CDR3 sequences, about 20% of them appearing once. The same data also contributed to another study, on T cells expressing NK-cell markers.

Sequencing was performed on CD4+ T cells sorted from blood. Receptors originate from a woman aged 18-29 years in good health.

The chain uses TRBV12-3 or TRBV12-4 and TRBJ1-6; 7 positions match TRBD1. The junction had 7 bases not matched to a gene; V was cut back by 6 bases and J by 8 bases. The CDR3 is 14 amino acids. The CDR3 is CASRRGTVDSPLHF. The CDR3 DNA reads TGTGCCAGCAGACGCGGGACAGTGGATTCACCCCTCCACTTT.

This chain joins TRBV18 and TRBJ2-1; TRBD2 matches at 12 bases. Germline V gives CDR1 KGHSH, CDR2 LQKENI. This CDR3 region has 17 residues. V gave up 6 bases and J gave up 9 bases; unmatched junction bases: 15. CDR3 loop: CASSYRLAGDGSGEQFF. The CDR3 DNA reads as TGTGCCAGCTCGTATAGACTAGCGGGAGACGGGAGTGGTGAGCAGTTCTTC.

In DNA form, the CDR3 reads TGTGCCAGCAGCTTTGTGGGAGGGCCAGACAATGAGCAGTTCTTC. Protein: CASSFVGGPDNEQFF. The chain carries TRBV11-3 and TRBJ2-1, with 7 bases aligning to TRBD2. Germline CDR1 is SGHNT and CDR2 is YENEEA. The CDR3 runs to 15 residues. Germline trimming cut 3 bases from V and 5 bases from J; bases unmatched to any gene: 7.

V and J are TRBV20-1 and TRBJ2-1; 9 bases align to TRBD2. With 3 bases clipped from V and 8 bases from J, the junction kept 14 bases outside the gene matches. CDR3 size: 16 residues. Per the germline V gene, CDR1 is DFQATT and CDR2 is SNEGSKA (reference sequence). As DNA, the CDR3 is TGCAGTGCTAGCGTAGGCGGGGGGGCCATACGATATGAGCAGTTCTTC. It is translated as CSASVGGGAIRYEQFF.

The chain uses TRBV20-1 and TRBJ2-2, with D perhaps being TRBD1 or TRBD2 (5 bases each). V lost 7 bases, J lost 1 base, and 10 bases lay in between. CDR3 length: 13 residues. The V gene's germline CDR1 is DFQATT and CDR2 SNEGSKA (reference sequence). The CDR3 is CSVGTGNTGELFF. The CDR3 DNA is TGCAGTGTAGGGACCGGGAACACCGGGGAGCTGTTTTTT.

The V gene is TRBV20-1, the J gene TRBJ1-1, with D possibly being TRBD1 (6 bases). There are 15 residues in the CDR3. Germline CDR1 and CDR2: DFQATT and SNEGSKA (reference sequence). Trimming shortened V by 5 bases and J by 3 bases, and 19 bases separated the two germline ends. DNA for the CDR3: TGCAGTGCTTTCCACTTCGGACAGACCCACACTGAAGCTTTCTTT. As protein: CSAFHFGQTHTEAFF.

The chain's CDR3 is CASSPLARGNSPLHF. The CDR3 coding sequence is TGCGCCAGCAGCCCCCTGGCCCGGGGTAATTCACCCCTCCACTTT. The V gene is TRBV5-1, the J gene TRBJ1-6; D remains ambiguous. Germline CDR1 and CDR2: SGHRS and YFSETQ. The CDR3 length is 15 residues. The V gene lost 4 bases and the J gene lost 6 bases, with 14 bases spanning the gap.

As DNA, the CDR3 is TGCAGTGCTATCCCAGCGGGGGCCAAAAACATTCAGTACTTC. Its translation: CSAIPAGAKNIQYF. The genes are TRBV20-1 and TRBJ2-4; 7 nucleotides agree with TRBD2. J was trimmed by 1 base and V by 4 bases; bases with no gene match: 4. Per the germline V gene, CDR1 is DFQATT and CDR2 is SNEGSKA (reference sequence). The CDR3 runs to 14 residues.

The chain carries TRBV20-1 and TRBJ2-1, with TRBD2 as a possible D gene (6 bases). The V end lost 6 bases, the J end lost 9 bases, and 12 bases lay between the germline ends. CDR1 is DFQATT, CDR2 SNEGSKA, per germline (reference sequence). The CDR3 runs to 11 residues. The CDR3 region has the DNA TGCAGTGCCGGGGGAGTCGGTGAGCAGTTCTTC. This gives the protein CSAGGVGEQFF.

This clonotype has more than one count but fewer than ten. The chain employs TRBV10-3 and TRBJ1-4; no definite D call. Trimming took 11 bases from V and 6 from J, leaving 4 bases between them. CDR1 and CDR2 from the germline V gene are ENHRY and SYGVKD. The CDR3 has 9 residues. CDR3 sequence: CAPHEKLFF. The CDR3 bases are TGTGCCCCACATGAAAAACTGTTTTTT.

The sample holds a few counts of this clonotype. The chain recombines TRBV6-2 or TRBV6-3 with TRBJ2-1; 9 bases agree with TRBD2. The CDR3 covers 17 residues. From germline, CDR1 is MNHEY and CDR2 SVGEGT. After removal of 5 bases from V and 7 bases from J, the junction contained 15 bases not matched to a gene. The chain's CDR3 is CASSPNSGRGGRNEQFF. The CDR3 DNA reads TGTGCCAGCAGTCCAAATAGCGGGAGAGGGGGCAGGAATGAGCAGTTCTTC.

In this sample, this clonotype turned up a few times. The chain carries TRBV7-2 and TRBJ2-3; D is tentatively TRBD1 or TRBD2 (5 bases each). The germline V and J ends were trimmed by 5 bases and 2 bases, with 17 bases remaining between them. The germline V gene encodes CDR1 SGHTA and CDR2 FQGNSA. The CDR3 covers 16 residues. The CDR3 is CASSPRRGPVTDTQYF. The CDR3 DNA reads as TGTGCCAGCAGCCCCCGCCGGGGCCCCGTCACAGATACGCAGTATTTT.

V usage is TRBV6-1 and J usage is TRBJ2-3; 7 bases line up with TRBD2. Trimming at V came to 7 bases and at J to 1 base, leaving 8 bases not matched to a gene. The germline V gene has CDR1 MNHNS and CDR2 SASEGT. The CDR3 has 15 amino acids. The CDR3 spells CASTRGTIGTDTQYF. CDR3 DNA: TGTGCCAGCACCCGGGGGACTATCGGCACAGATACGCAGTATTTT.

The rearrangement joins TRBV9 to TRBJ2-1, with TRBD2 matching over 11 bases. V trimming: 0 bases; J trimming: 10 bases; junction bases outside the gene matches: 3. This CDR3 has 14 amino acids. Germline CDR1 SGDLS, CDR2 YYNGEE. CDR3 DNA sequence: TGTGCCAGCAGCGTAGAGGGACTAGCGGCCGAGCAGTTCTTC. Translating it yields CASSVEGLAAEQFF. The full variable domain, completed using reference TRBV9 and TRBJ2-1, is DSGVTQTPKHLITATGQRVTLRCSPRSGDLSVYWYQQSLDQGLQFLIQYYNGEERAKGNILERFSAQQFPDLHSELNLSSLELGDSALYFCASSVEGLAAEQFFGPGTRLTVL.

V usage is TRBV11-2 and J usage is TRBJ2-1, with 15 bases that match TRBD2. The CDR3 consists of 16 residues. In germline, CDR1 is SGHAT, CDR2 FQNNGV. V dropped 5 bases and J dropped 7; count of bases not matched to a gene: 6. DNA of the CDR3: TGTGCCAGCAGCGGGACCGGACTAGCGGGGGGGAATGAGCAGTTCTTC. Translated, it gives CASSGTGLAGGNEQFF.

The chain joins TRBV10-3 to TRBJ2-1; 11 nucleotides align to TRBD2. Germline trimming cut 6 bases from V and 7 bases from J; bases unmatched to any gene: 2. CDR1 and CDR2 from the germline V gene are ENHRY and SYGVKD. The CDR3 totals 13 residues. CDR3 protein: CAIRASGRNEQFF. As DNA, the CDR3 is TGTGCCATCAGGGCTAGCGGGAGGAATGAGCAGTTCTTC.

This clonotype was counted a few times. The V and J genes are TRBV20-1 and TRBJ2-7; D possibly corresponds to TRBD1 (8 bases). This CDR3 is 17 amino acids long. Germline V gene lookup returns CDR1 DFQATT and CDR2 SNEGSKA (reference sequence). V was shortened by 3 bases and J by 7 bases, with 28 bases between the two germline ends. The CDR3 here is CSARGGTGRLSRMEQYF. Written as DNA, the CDR3 is TGCAGTGCTAGGGGAGGGACAGGCCGTCTATCTCGGATGGAGCAGTACTTC.